The 26 T cell receptor beta chains in this list originate from one sample, sequenced in a study of vaccination effects on CD4 cells after COVID-19 (dated by TCRdb to the early 2020s). Their recognized antigens are unknown. The method behind the library was the immunoSEQ multiplex PCR assay. As stored in TCRdb, this immuneACCESS dataset retains in-frame rearrangements with V and J assigned. A fraction of the clones does not appear; measured against another copy, unresolved V genes explain less than half of the discrepancy, and the remainder lacks a known reason. Within this sample are around 70,000 clones, with roughly three quarters of them counted one time only. Jointly, the top ten make up roughly 2% of the sample. After about 10 days of culture, CD4+ T cells were isolated with the EasySep CD4+ T cell isolation kit. The starting material was CD4+ T cells from PBMCs cultured without peptide, obtained before COVID-19 vaccination. The receptors here all came from a human donor who received a COVID-19 vaccine.

The chain joins TRBV7-9 to TRBJ2-3, with D perhaps matching TRBD1 (6 bases). Trimming cost V 6 bases and J 6 bases, with 16 bases left between them. Germline lookup yields CDR1 SEHNR and CDR2 FQNEAQ (reference sequence). This CDR3 is built from 14 residues. DNA for the CDR3: TGTGCCAGCAGTCCCAGACAGGTTTTGGATACGCAGTATTTT. Amino acids: CASSPRQVLDTQYF.

This clone was counted a few times. J is TRBJ1-1 and V is TRBV10-1; D might be TRBD1 (6 bases). CDR1 is WNHNN and CDR2 is SYGVQD in the germline V gene (reference sequence). V was trimmed by 3 bases and J by 1 base, leaving 9 bases between them. CDR3 length: 14 residues. CDR3 sequence reads: CASSDTGRNTEAFF. The CDR3 DNA reads TGCGCCAGCAGTGACACAGGGAGGAACACTGAAGCTTTCTTT.

V gene TRBV5-1 combines with J gene TRBJ1-1; TRBD1 agrees at 7 bases. Germline trimming cut 5 bases from V and 3 bases from J; bases unmatched to any gene: 7. Germline lookup yields CDR1 SGHRS and CDR2 YFSETQ. This CDR3 region has 14 residues. Here the CDR3 reads CASRRQGVDTEAFF. DNA of the CDR3: TGCGCCAGCAGGCGACAGGGCGTGGACACTGAAGCTTTCTTT.

The J gene is TRBJ2-5, the V gene TRBV30; 10 nucleotides match TRBD2. The CDR3 consists of 13 residues. J gave up 1 base and V 8 bases, and 4 bases lay outside the gene matches. The germline CDR1 and CDR2 sequences are GTSNPN and SVGIG (reference sequence). The CDR3 sequence: CARTSGAQETQYF. The CDR3 region has the DNA TGTGCCAGGACTAGCGGTGCCCAAGAGACCCAGTACTTC.

The CDR3 nucleotides are TGTGCCAGCAGCCCGCAACAGGGTTCTAGCACTGAAGCTTTCTTT. Translated: CASSPQQGSSTEAFF. The chain carries TRBV9 and TRBJ1-1; D is possibly TRBD1 (6 bases). The germline V and J ends were trimmed by 4 bases and 4 bases, with 17 bases remaining between them. The CDR3 spans 15 residues. Looked up from germline, CDR1 is SGDLS and CDR2 is YYNGEE.

The chain links TRBV5-1 to TRBJ1-4, with D maybe TRBD1 (5 bases). The CDR3 spans 14 residues. The V end was cut by 0 bases, the J end by 3 bases, with 6 bases between. Germline values: CDR1 SGHRS, CDR2 YFSETQ. CDR3: CASSLGGANEKLFF. CDR3 bases: TGCGCCAGCAGCTTGGGGGGGGCTAATGAAAAACTGTTTTTT.

This chain links TRBV20-1 with TRBJ2-3, with D possibly being TRBD2 (5 bases). This CDR3 has 13 residues. Germline V gives CDR1 DFQATT, CDR2 SNEGSKA (reference sequence). V was cut by 3 bases and J by 5 bases, with 12 bases left in between. CDR3 loop: CSASPGFGDTQYF. Here the CDR3 DNA reads TGCAGTGCTAGTCCGGGGTTCGGAGATACGCAGTATTTT.

This chain joins TRBV19 and TRBJ1-2; a weak D match, TRBD1 (6 bases). Germline CDR1 LNHDA, CDR2 SQIVND (reference sequence). V was pared by 7 bases and J by 3 bases, with 15 bases between. There are 14 residues in the CDR3. The CDR3 DNA sequence: TGTGCCAGTACGGAAACAGGGTGGGACTATGGCTACACCTTC. Its protein is CASTETGWDYGYTF.

This chain connects TRBV24-1 to TRBJ1-3; TRBD1 matches at 9 bases. CDR1 is KGHDR and CDR2 is SFDVKD in the germline V gene. The CDR3 runs 17 residues. V was clipped by 3 bases and J by 8 bases; unmatched bases: 13. CDR3 in DNA: TGTGCCACCAGTGATCCGGGACCGGGACAGGGTCGGGACACCATATATTTT. The encoded protein is CATSDPGPGQGRDTIYF.

The chain couples TRBV6-6 to TRBJ1-4; D is ambiguous. The germline V gene has CDR1 MNHNY and CDR2 SVGAGI (reference sequence). There are 13 residues in the CDR3. The V gene lost 2 bases and the J gene lost 8 bases, with 9 bases spanning the gap. In DNA form, the CDR3 reads TGTGCCAGCAGTTACCAGGTCAGGGAAAAACTGTTTTTT. Protein sequence: CASSYQVREKLFF.

The rearrangement uses TRBV28 and TRBJ2-6, with D possibly matching TRBD2 (6 bases). CDR3 length: 16 residues. The V end lost 5 bases, the J end lost 4 bases, and 15 bases lay between the germline ends. The germline gives CDR1 MDHEN, CDR2 SYDVKM. CDR3 DNA sequence: TGTGCCAGCAGTCCGGGACTCAAGGGGGGGGCCAACGTCCTGACTTTC. Translated, it gives CASSPGLKGGANVLTF.

This clone turned up a few times. The chain recombines TRBV30 with TRBJ1-2; D is undetermined. Germline V gene lookup returns CDR1 GTSNPN and CDR2 SVGIG (reference sequence). The length of the CDR3 is 13 residues. With 0 bases removed from V and 6 bases from J, the gap between germline ends came to 11 bases. DNA for the CDR3: TGTGCCTGGAGTGTTAAGTCAGAGGATGGCTACACCTTC. Its protein is CAWSVKSEDGYTF.

This chain links TRBV4-2 with TRBJ1-5; TRBD1 might be the D (6 bases). The V end lost 2 bases, the J end lost 7 bases, and 12 bases lay between the germline ends. In germline, CDR1 is LGHNA, CDR2 YNFKEQ. This CDR3 is built from 14 residues. The CDR3 region is CASSQLEGDQPQHF. CDR3 coding DNA: TGTGCCAGCAGCCAATTGGAGGGGGACCAGCCCCAGCATTTT.

This clone was observed once. The gene calls are TRBV6-5 and TRBJ1-5; D remains ambiguous. There are 14 residues in the CDR3. Germline CDR1 and CDR2: MNHEY and SVGAGI. V was shortened by 7 bases and J by 6 bases, with 16 bases between the two germline ends. The DNA for the CDR3 is TGTGCCAGCACTGCGGGGAGGGCTGCTCAGCCCCAGCATTTT. Translating gives CASTAGRAAQPQHF.

The CDR3: CASSTRGSNEKLFF. The DNA for the CDR3 is TGTGCCAGCAGCACCAGGGGGTCTAATGAAAAACTGTTTTTT. The chain employs TRBV11-2 and TRBJ1-4, with 7 nucleotides matching TRBD1. In germline, CDR1 is SGHAT, CDR2 FQNNGV. This CDR3 comprises 14 residues. The J segment lost 3 bases and the V segment lost 5 bases, leaving 3 bases of the junction unmatched.

This chain connects TRBV28 to TRBJ2-1; TRBD2 matches at 8 bases. Germline-derived CDR1 and CDR2 are MDHEN and SYDVKM. The CDR3 contains 12 residues. The CDR3 reads CGSGVPYNEQFF. Written as DNA, the CDR3 is TGTGGTAGCGGGGTACCCTACAATGAGCAGTTCTTC.

The chain recombines TRBV9 with TRBJ2-4; 7 nucleotides match TRBD1. This CDR3 contains 16 residues. Trimming at V came to 0 bases and at J to 11 bases, leaving 14 bases not matched to a gene. The germline gives CDR1 SGDLS, CDR2 YYNGEE. In nucleotides, the CDR3 is TGTGCCAGCAGCGTAGCTTCGACAGGGATCCTGGGAGTTCAGTACTTC. This sequence encodes CASSVASTGILGVQYF.

A few counts support this clone. This chain uses TRBV6-1 with TRBJ1-4, with 8 bases lining up with TRBD1. V was pared by 2 bases and J by 6 bases, with 11 bases of the junction left unmatched. This CDR3 spans 17 amino acids. CDR1 is MNHNS, CDR2 SASEGT, per germline. CDR3 amino acids: CASSEIGRGLSDEKLFF. In DNA form, the CDR3 reads TGTGCCAGCAGTGAAATTGGCAGGGGGCTTTCGGATGAAAAACTGTTTTTT.

This chain connects TRBV4-2 to TRBJ2-3; TRBD1 is a possible D gene (5 bases). The CDR3 runs to 18 residues. Trimming pared 4 bases from V and 1 base from J, leaving 21 bases between. Per the germline V gene, CDR1 is LGHNA and CDR2 is YNFKEQ. This chain's CDR3 is CASSLSFLQGSGTDTQYF. DNA of the CDR3: TGTGCCAGCAGCCTCTCCTTCCTGCAGGGTTCAGGCACAGATACGCAGTATTTT.

V and J are TRBV5-1 and TRBJ2-1; the match to TRBD2 covers 8 bases. The CDR3 runs 16 residues. Unmatched junction bases numbered 13, after V lost 6 bases and J lost 5 bases. Germline V gene lookup returns CDR1 SGHRS and CDR2 YFSETQ. For the CDR3, the DNA is TGCGCCAGCACCCTCAGTCTGGCGGGGGGCAACAATGAGCAGTTCTTC. It translates to CASTLSLAGGNNEQFF. Full variable domain (remainder filled in from reference TRBV5-1 and TRBJ2-1): KAGVTQTPRYLIKTRGQQVTLSCSPISGHRSVSWYQQTPGQGLQFLFEYFSETQRNKGNFPGRFSGRQFSNSRSEMNVSTLELGDSALYLCASTLSLAGGNNEQFFGPGTRLTVL.

This clone was seen a handful of times. The V and J genes are TRBV7-3 and TRBJ2-3, with a weak D call TRBD1 (6 bases). Germline V gene data show CDR1 as SGHTA and CDR2 as FQGTGA. This CDR3 region has 14 residues. V lost 3 bases and J lost 2, with 9 bases in between. CDR3 loop: CASSFGDTTDTQYF. As DNA, the CDR3 is TGTGCCAGCAGCTTCGGGGACACCACAGATACGCAGTATTTT. Supplemented by reference TRBV7-3 and TRBJ2-3, the full variable domain reads GAGVSQTPSNKVTEKGKYVELRCDPISGHTALYWYRQSLGQGPEFLIYFQGTGAADDSGLPNDRFFAVRPEGSVSTLKIQRTERGDSAVYLCASSFGDTTDTQYFGPGTRLTVL.

The chain carries TRBV7-3 and TRBJ2-3, with TRBD2 identical over 13 bases. V lost 4 bases and J lost 3; bases outside the gene matches: 10. This CDR3 spans 18 amino acids. Germline lookup yields CDR1 SGHTA and CDR2 FQGTGA. The CDR3 loop reads CASSSNPGLAGRTDTQYF. The CDR3 coding sequence is TGTGCCAGCAGCTCAAATCCGGGACTAGCGGGGCGAACAGATACGCAGTATTTT.

The chain is built from TRBV10-2 and TRBJ2-3, with a possible D match to TRBD1 (6 bases). CDR3 length: 14 amino acids. Trimming removed 7 bases at V and 6 bases at J, with 17 bases between. Germline assignment: CDR1 WSHSY and CDR2 SAAADI. CDR3 sequence: CASTRERGWDTQYF. CDR3 DNA sequence: TGCGCCAGCACTCGGGAAAGGGGGTGGGATACGCAGTATTTT.

In its sample, this clone was seen a few times. This chain uses TRBV6-6 with TRBJ1-1, with D perhaps matching TRBD1 (5 bases). Trimming took 0 bases from V and 4 from J, leaving 6 bases between them. CDR3 length: 13 residues. Germline lookup yields CDR1 MNHNY and CDR2 SVGAGI (reference sequence). The CDR3 DNA reads as TGTGCCAGCAGTTACTCGAGGGGCACTGAAGCTTTCTTT. Translation gives CASSYSRGTEAFF.

In this sample, this clone turned up a few times. The rearrangement joins TRBV20-1 to TRBJ2-7; D unresolved. The CDR3 is 11 residues long. Germline V gene data show CDR1 as DFQATT and CDR2 as SNEGSKA (reference sequence). V was cut by 3 bases and J by 2 bases, with 5 bases left in between. In DNA, the CDR3 is TGCAGTGCTAGGACTCCCTACGAGCAGTACGTC. As protein: CSARTPYEQYV.

The chain links TRBV4-1 to TRBJ1-6; D unclear. Trimming pared 1 base from V and 10 bases from J, leaving 20 bases between. CDR1 MGHRA and CDR2 YSYEKL come from the germline V gene. The CDR3 runs 17 residues. The CDR3 DNA sequence: TGCGCCAGCAGCCAAGGTAGGGCAGGATCCCTCCGGTCACCCCTCCACTTT. It translates to CASSQGRAGSLRSPLHF.